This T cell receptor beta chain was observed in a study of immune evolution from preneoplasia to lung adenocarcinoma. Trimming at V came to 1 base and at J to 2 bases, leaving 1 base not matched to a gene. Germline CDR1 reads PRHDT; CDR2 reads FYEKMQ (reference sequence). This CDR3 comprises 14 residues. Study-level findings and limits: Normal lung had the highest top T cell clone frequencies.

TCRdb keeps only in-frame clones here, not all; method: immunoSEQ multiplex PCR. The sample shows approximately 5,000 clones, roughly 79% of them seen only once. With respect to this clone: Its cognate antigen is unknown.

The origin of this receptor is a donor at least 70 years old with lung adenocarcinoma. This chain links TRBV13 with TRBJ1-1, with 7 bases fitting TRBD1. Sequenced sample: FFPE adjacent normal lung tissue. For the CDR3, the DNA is TGTGCCAGCAGCTTAGCAGGGGGAAACACTGAAGCTTTCTTT. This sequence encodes CASSLAGGNTEAFF.